Below are 7 T cell receptor beta chains sequenced from a single sample in a study of CD8 T cells in Susac syndrome. With random hexamers, reverse transcription was performed on roughly 0.45 to 1 ug of RNA. TCRdb analysed the immunoSEQ multiplex PCR reads with MiXCR anew, one entry per CDR3 protein. The sample has roughly 130,000 distinct CDR3 sequences, about 96% seen once; the top ten hold around 0.12%. Input material: CD4+ T cells from PBMCs. These receptors were collected from a human donor in good health.

The chain combines TRBV5-1 with TRBJ2-7, with 7 positions matching TRBD2. This CDR3 has 14 amino acids. The germline gives CDR1 SGHRS, CDR2 YFSETQ. V shed 4 bases and J 3 bases; nucleotides not matched to a gene: 7. As DNA, the CDR3 is TGCGCCAGCAGCACCGGATCTAGCGGCTACGAGCAGTACTTC. Translated, it gives CASSTGSSGYEQYF.

The rearrangement uses TRBV5-1 and TRBJ1-3, with unresolved D. Germline V CDR1 and CDR2: SGHRS, YFSETQ. This CDR3 has 16 amino acids. V was cut by 0 bases and J by 0 bases, with 10 bases left in between. DNA for the CDR3: TGCGCCAGCAGCTTGGGTCCGGTTGGCTCTGGAAACACCATATATTTT. It translates to CASSLGPVGSGNTIYF.

The genes are TRBV5-1 and TRBJ2-7, with TRBD2 matching over 8 bases. From germline, CDR1 is SGHRS and CDR2 YFSETQ. V lost 4 bases, J lost 3 bases, and 9 bases stayed unmatched. The CDR3 has 15 amino acids. The CDR3 sequence: CASSGLAGPNYEQYF. As DNA, the CDR3 is TGCGCCAGCAGCGGGTTAGCGGGACCCAACTACGAGCAGTACTTC.

The chain employs TRBV28 and TRBJ2-1; TRBD2 matches at 8 bases. The CDR3 length is 14 residues. Germline-derived CDR1 and CDR2 are MDHEN and SYDVKM. The ends lost 7 bases at V and 4 bases at J; junction bases unmatched: 6. The CDR3 region is CASMGGRRYNEQFF. The CDR3, as DNA: TGTGCCAGCATGGGCGGGAGGAGGTACAATGAGCAGTTCTTC.

This clonotype was recorded once. The rearrangement uses TRBV7-9 and TRBJ2-2; TRBD2 matches 14 bases. The V gene's germline CDR1 is SEHNR and CDR2 FQNEAQ (reference sequence). With V trimmed by 5 bases and J by 3 bases, 8 bases remained unmatched. The CDR3 extends over 18 amino acids. CDR3 sequence reads: CASSPPGLAGVYTGELFF. In DNA form, the CDR3 reads TGTGCCAGCAGCCCACCGGGACTAGCGGGGGTCTACACCGGGGAGCTGTTTTTT.

The chain is built from TRBV14 and TRBJ1-3; weak D call: TRBD1 (5 bases). This CDR3 spans 15 amino acids. The germline CDR1 and CDR2 sequences are SGHDN and FVKESK. V lost 3 bases and J lost 8, with 17 bases in between. The CDR3 protein is CASSQGSGGAYTIYF. The CDR3 DNA follows: TGTGCCAGCAGCCAGGGTTCCGGCGGGGCATACACCATATATTTT.

This clonotype was counted once. This chain joins TRBV24-1 and TRBJ1-2, with unresolved D. The CDR3 spans 12 residues. V was trimmed by 9 bases and J by 4 bases, leaving 11 bases between them. Germline V gives CDR1 KGHDR, CDR2 SFDVKD. Here the CDR3 reads CATDKGSYGYTF. CDR3 sequence (DNA): TGTGCCACCGATAAAGGATCCTATGGCTACACCTTC.